These 17 T cell receptor beta chains were all obtained from the same sample, sequenced in a study of T cell changes during pregnancy in multiple sclerosis. Repertoires were generated with immunoSEQ multiplex PCR, while TCRdb's copy carries only in-frame clones and drops some. This table holds 60,000 to 70,000 clones, 92% found once. The sequenced sample was peripheral blood, obtained in the second trimester of pregnancy. The receptors were gathered from a female donor in good health, enrolled as a control in a pregnancy study.

V and J are TRBV7-3 and TRBJ2-5; D may be TRBD1 (6 bases). The CDR3 spans 14 residues. The V gene's germline CDR1 is SGHTA and CDR2 FQGTGA. The V and J ends lost 2 bases and 5 bases respectively, with 12 bases between them. The CDR3, as DNA: TGTGCCAGCAGCTTATACCCAGGGGTGGAGACCCAGTACTTC. It yields the protein CASSLYPGVETQYF. The full variable domain, in which reference TRBV7-3 and TRBJ2-5 provide the parts outside the CDR3, is GAGVSQTPSNKVTEKGKYVELRCDPISGHTALYWYRQSLGQGPEFLIYFQGTGAADDSGLPNDRFFAVRPEGSVSTLKIQRTERGDSAVYLCASSLYPGVETQYFGPGTRLLVL.

V and J are TRBV27 and TRBJ1-5, with a weak D call TRBD1 (5 bases). V lost 8 bases to trimming and J lost 5 bases, with 7 bases between them. CDR3 length: 11 amino acids. Germline V lookup: CDR1 MNHEY, CDR2 SMNVEV (reference sequence). The CDR3 nucleotides are TGTGCCAGCGGGGGGTATCAGCCCCAGCATTTT. Amino acid sequence: CASGGYQPQHF.

The rearrangement joins TRBV12-2 to TRBJ2-1; TRBD2 is taken as the D call from the table, unchecked against the DNA. TRBV12-2 is described as a pseudogene. This CDR3 spans 16 amino acids. CDR3 coding DNA: TGTGCAAGTCGCTTAGCTTTGGCGGGAGCCTACAATGAGCAGTTCTTC. Protein: CASRLALAGAYNEQFF.

The J gene is TRBJ1-1, the V gene TRBV7-9; D uncertain. Trimming stripped 2 bases from V and 1 base from J, with 8 bases between. The CDR3 consists of 14 residues. Germline V gene data show CDR1 as SEHNR and CDR2 as FQNEAQ (reference sequence). Here the CDR3 DNA reads TGTGCCAGCAGCTTAACCGGTCAGAACACTGAAGCTTTCTTT. It translates to CASSLTGQNTEAFF.

The rearrangement joins TRBV7-9 to TRBJ2-5, with TRBD2 as a possible D gene (6 bases). The CDR3 has 14 amino acids. V shed 4 bases and J shed 7 bases, with 16 bases lying between them. The germline V gene has CDR1 SEHNR and CDR2 FQNEAQ (reference sequence). CDR3 sequence: CASSSAGSGGTQYF. CDR3 nucleotide sequence: TGTGCCAGCAGCTCGGCGGGGTCCGGTGGGACCCAGTACTTC.

The J gene is TRBJ2-7, the V gene TRBV5-5; D is perhaps TRBD1 (6 bases). Germline values: CDR1 SGHKS, CDR2 YYEKEE (reference sequence). The V and J ends lost 0 bases and 0 bases respectively, with 10 bases between them. The CDR3 runs to 15 residues. The CDR3 DNA reads as TGTGCCAGCAGCTTGGTCGGGACATACTCCTACGAGCAGTACTTC. It specifies CASSLVGTYSYEQYF.

This chain connects TRBV27 to TRBJ2-7; D is unclear. In germline, CDR1 is MNHEY, CDR2 SMNVEV (reference sequence). The CDR3 length is 13 residues. With 1 base removed from V and 6 bases from J, the gap between germline ends came to 10 bases. Here the CDR3 DNA reads TGTGCCAGCAGTTTATACGCGGAAGGCGAGCAGTACTTC. Amino acid sequence: CASSLYAEGEQYF.

The chain combines TRBV30 with TRBJ2-5, with TRBD2 matching over 8 bases. The J segment lost 7 bases and the V segment lost 4 bases, leaving 5 bases of the junction unmatched. CDR3 length equals 12 residues. Germline V gene sequence: CDR1 GTSNPN, CDR2 SVGIG (reference sequence). CDR3 region: CAWTGGLGTQYF. The CDR3 DNA sequence: TGTGCCTGGACGGGGGGGCTTGGGACCCAGTACTTC. Looking up the rest from reference TRBV30 and TRBJ2-5 gives the full variable domain: SQTIHQWPATLVQPVGSPLSLECTVEGTSNPNLYWYRQAAGRGLQLLFYSVGIGQISSEVPQNLSASRPQDRQFILSSKKLLLSDSGFYLCAWTGGLGTQYFGPGTRLLVL.

The CDR3 spells CASSFRESGNEQFF. CDR3 coding DNA: TGTGCCAGCAGTTTTAGGGAGTCTGGAAATGAGCAGTTCTTC. The chain couples TRBV27 to TRBJ2-1; D is perhaps TRBD2 (5 bases). CDR1 and CDR2 from the germline V gene are MNHEY and SMNVEV (reference sequence). V lost 3 bases to trimming and J lost 7 bases, with 13 bases between them. The CDR3 is 14 amino acids.

V and J are TRBV29-1 and TRBJ1-1; tentatively, D is TRBD1 (6 bases). Germline values: CDR1 SQVTM, CDR2 ANQGSEA. V lost 3 bases and J 6 bases, leaving 14 bases between the germline ends. This CDR3 has 13 residues. DNA of the CDR3: TGCAGCGTTGAGCGGGGGCAAGACTCTGAAGCTTTCTTT. Its translation: CSVERGQDSEAFF.

This rearrangement joins TRBV2 to TRBJ2-5; TRBD1 aligns across 8 bases. CDR1 and CDR2 (germline): SNHLY, FYNNEI. V dropped 6 bases and J dropped 4; count of bases not matched to a gene: 4. The CDR3 covers 13 residues. DNA for the CDR3: TGTGCCAGCAGAGAGACAGGGGTAGAGACCCAGTACTTC. Encoded protein: CASRETGVETQYF.

The chain has TRBV6-1 and TRBJ1-2; 7 nucleotides agree with TRBD1. The J segment lost 2 bases and the V segment lost 3 bases, leaving 0 bases of the junction unmatched. Germline V gene data show CDR1 as MNHNS and CDR2 as SASEGT. The CDR3 loop spans 13 amino acids. Here the CDR3 DNA reads TGTGCCAGCAGTGAGACAGGGAACTATGGCTACACCTTC. Translation gives CASSETGNYGYTF.

The rearrangement links TRBV6-1 to TRBJ2-1; 12 bases align to TRBD2. CDR3 length equals 15 residues. Looked up from germline, CDR1 is MNHNS and CDR2 is SASEGT. With V trimmed by 3 bases and J by 10 bases, 7 bases remained unmatched. CDR3 in amino acids: CASSEELAGGGEQFF. The CDR3 DNA reads TGTGCCAGCAGTGAGGAGCTAGCGGGGGGGGGCGAGCAGTTCTTC.

The V call is TRBV21-1, the J call TRBJ1-3; the listed D gene, TRBD1, was not tested against the DNA. TRBV21-1 is shown as a pseudogene. CDR3 length equals 14 residues. The CDR3 DNA reads as TGTGCCAGAGTCAGGGGGGAGAAAGGAAACACCATATATTTT. Amino acid sequence: CARVRGEKGNTIYF.

This clone has just one count. V and J are TRBV14 and TRBJ2-1; D might be TRBD1 (6 bases). V lost 6 bases to trimming and J lost 0 bases, with 15 bases between them. The CDR3 extends over 16 amino acids. The germline gives CDR1 SGHDN, CDR2 FVKESK. The CDR3 DNA follows: TGTGCCAGCAGAAAGGACAGCTCTTCCTCCTACAATGAGCAGTTCTTC. Encoded protein: CASRKDSSSSYNEQFF. Full variable domain (remainder filled in from reference TRBV14 and TRBJ2-1): EAGVTQFPSHSVIEKGQTVTLRCDPISGHDNLYWYRRVMGKEIKFLLHFVKESKQDESGMPNNRFLAERTGGTYSTLKVQPAELEDSGVYFCASRKDSSSSYNEQFFGPGTRLTVL.

This chain links TRBV19 with TRBJ2-4, with D uncertain. Trimming took 2 bases from V and 12 from J, leaving 17 bases between them. CDR3 length: 14 residues. Looked up from germline, CDR1 is LNHDA and CDR2 is SQIVND (reference sequence). DNA of the CDR3: TGTGCCAGTAGTATACCACCGAGAGGCTCGGCTCAGTACTTC. This gives the protein CASSIPPRGSAQYF.

This chain links TRBV28 with TRBJ2-3; 8 bases agree with TRBD1. The CDR3 loop spans 20 amino acids. V lost 4 bases to trimming and J lost 11 bases; unmatched junction nucleotides: 29. Germline values: CDR1 MDHEN, CDR2 SYDVKM. CDR3 sequence (DNA): TGTGCCAGCAGTTCTCCATCCTTCGACAGGGGCGAATTTGTAGTGGCTCGGCAGTATTTT. Its protein is CASSSPSFDRGEFVVARQYF.